This passage covers 20 T cell receptor beta chains from one sample sequenced in a study of OX40 agonist ivuxolimab in advanced cancers. Produced via immunoSEQ multiplex PCR; TCRdb's table is partial and in-frame only. Of about 67,000 clones in the sample, 75% to 85% were seen once. The specimen comprised CD4+ or CD8+ T cells sorted from blood, sampled in a trial of the OX40 agonist ivuxolimab. The source is an adult with an advanced solid tumor such as melanoma, head and neck, liver or kidney cancer.

This clone has more than one count but fewer than ten. The V call is TRBV9, the J call TRBJ2-1; 12 bases align to TRBD2. The V and J ends lost 1 base and 7 bases, in that order; junction bases with no gene match: 3. This CDR3 spans 15 amino acids. Germline V gene sequence: CDR1 SGDLS, CDR2 YYNGEE. For the CDR3, the DNA is TGTGCCAGCAGCGTATTAGGACTAGCGGGAAATGAGCAGTTCTTC. This sequence encodes CASSVLGLAGNEQFF.

The chain joins TRBV28 to TRBJ2-5; D is perhaps TRBD1 or TRBD2 (5 bases each). This CDR3 contains 17 residues. V lost 2 bases to trimming and J lost 1 base, with 17 bases between them. Germline lookup yields CDR1 MDHEN and CDR2 SYDVKM. CDR3 amino acids: CASSLDGGSGSQETQYF. CDR3 in DNA: TGTGCCAGCAGTTTAGATGGGGGATCGGGTAGCCAAGAGACCCAGTACTTC.

The genes are TRBV28 and TRBJ1-1, with 7 bases matching TRBD1. The ends lost 6 bases at V and 5 bases at J; junction bases unmatched: 6. This CDR3 has 13 amino acids. In germline, CDR1 is MDHEN, CDR2 SYDVKM. The CDR3 DNA follows: TGTGCCAGCAGCCCAGACAGGGATACTGAAGCTTTCTTT. This encodes CASSPDRDTEAFF. Full variable domain (outside the CDR3, taken from reference TRBV28 and TRBJ1-1): DVKVTQSSRYLVKRTGEKVFLECVQDMDHENMFWYRQDPGLGLRLIYFSYDVKMKEKGDIPEGYSVSREKKERFSLILESASTNQTSMYLCASSPDRDTEAFFGQGTRLTVV.

This chain joins TRBV6-4 and TRBJ2-3; TRBD1 agrees at 8 bases. This CDR3 has 14 residues. Losses at the gene ends were 5 bases for V and 1 base for J; bases not matched to a gene: 2. Germline V gene data show CDR1 as MRHNA and CDR2 as SNTAGT. The CDR3 reads CASSTDRGTDTQYF. CDR3 nucleotides: TGTGCCAGCAGTACGGACAGGGGCACAGATACGCAGTATTTT.

The chain links TRBV5-1 to TRBJ2-5; a weak D match, TRBD1 (5 bases). The CDR3 contains 16 residues. The V gene's germline CDR1 is SGHRS and CDR2 YFSETQ. The V and J ends lost 0 bases and 2 bases respectively, with 14 bases between them. The CDR3 DNA reads as TGCGCCAGCAGCTTGGTAACAGGTCAAAGTCAAGAGACCCAGTACTTC. It translates to CASSLVTGQSQETQYF.

CDR3 in amino acids: CASRAADTQYF. As DNA, the CDR3 is TGTGCCAGCAGGGCCGCAGATACGCAGTATTTT. The rearrangement uses TRBV7-2 and TRBJ2-3; no clear D. Between the trimmed V and J ends, which lost 6 bases and 4 bases, there was a span of 5 bases. CDR3 length: 11 residues. CDR1 is SGHTA and CDR2 is FQGNSA in the germline V gene. Looking up the rest from reference TRBV7-2 and TRBJ2-3 gives the full variable domain: GAGVSQSPSNKVTEKGKDVELRCDPISGHTALYWYRQSLGQGLEFLIYFQGNSAPDKSGLPSDRFSAERTGGSVSTLTIQRTQQEDSAVYLCASRAADTQYFGPGTRLTVL.

The chain is built from TRBV7-3 and TRBJ1-5; possible D gene TRBD1, 6 bases. CDR1 is SGHTA and CDR2 is FQGTGA in the germline V gene. Between the trimmed V and J ends, which lost 5 bases and 0 bases, there was a span of 14 bases. The CDR3 runs to 16 residues. CDR3 sequence: CASSHGQTYSNQPQHF. In DNA form, the CDR3 reads TGTGCCAGCAGCCACGGACAGACGTATAGCAATCAGCCCCAGCATTTT.

This clone was recorded once. The chain joins TRBV7-2 to TRBJ2-3; D remains ambiguous. The CDR3 runs 13 residues. CDR1 and CDR2 from the germline V gene are SGHTA and FQGNSA. V was pared by 2 bases and J by 3 bases, with 6 bases between. The CDR3 loop is CASSLLSTDTQYF. The CDR3 DNA sequence: TGTGCCAGCAGCTTATTGTCGACAGATACGCAGTATTTT.

The chain couples TRBV30 to TRBJ1-2, with a possible D match to TRBD1 (5 bases). The germline V gene has CDR1 GTSNPN and CDR2 SVGIG (reference sequence). The CDR3 has 13 residues. The V end lost 2 bases, the J end lost 8 bases, and 15 bases lay between the germline ends. The CDR3 DNA reads TGTGCCTGGAGTAATCGGCAGGGCAGAGGCTACACCTTC. Protein product: CAWSNRQGRGYTF.

Concerning this clone: The identical CDR3 is also encoded by other nucleotide sequences in the sample. The genes are TRBV7-9 and TRBJ2-2; the D is unclear. Trimming cost V 4 bases and J 3 bases, with 6 bases left between them. The CDR3 contains 13 residues. Germline CDR1 is SEHNR and CDR2 is FQNEAQ (reference sequence). CDR3 sequence (DNA): TGTGCCAGCAGCTCCCAATACACCGGGGAGCTGTTTTTT. As protein: CASSSQYTGELFF.

CDR3 amino acids: CASSFGQGYEQYF. The CDR3 DNA follows: TGTGCCAGCAGCTTTGGACAGGGCTACGAGCAGTACTTC. The rearrangement joins TRBV11-3 to TRBJ2-7; 8 nucleotides align to TRBD1. CDR1 and CDR2 (germline): SGHNT, YENEEA. This CDR3 comprises 13 residues. V gave up 3 bases and J gave up 3 bases; unmatched junction bases: 1.

V and J are TRBV28 and TRBJ2-7, with 8 bases matching TRBD1. Germline assignment: CDR1 MDHEN and CDR2 SYDVKM. The CDR3 extends over 14 amino acids. V trimming: 7 bases; J trimming: 3 bases; junction bases outside the gene matches: 8. The CDR3 reads CASNLRTGFYEQYF. CDR3 DNA: TGTGCCAGCAACCTCCGGACAGGGTTCTACGAGCAGTACTTC.

This clone has ten or more counts. The chain recombines TRBV7-9 with TRBJ1-4; D may be TRBD1 (6 bases). The ends were cut back, 5 bases at V and 1 base at J, with 14 bases in the middle. This CDR3 is 16 amino acids long. Germline loops: CDR1 SEHNR, CDR2 FQNEAQ (reference sequence). Written as DNA, the CDR3 is TGTGCCAGCAGCCCCGGGAAGACAGGAACTAATGAAAAACTGTTTTTT. Amino acids: CASSPGKTGTNEKLFF.

As DNA, the CDR3 is TGTGCCAGCAGCGTAGTCGACAGGGGGGACTACTATGGCTACACCTTC. Protein product: CASSVVDRGDYYGYTF. The chain combines TRBV9 with TRBJ1-2; the match to TRBD1 covers 9 bases. Trimming took 0 bases from V and 3 from J; bases not matched to a gene: 6. From germline, CDR1 is SGDLS and CDR2 YYNGEE. The CDR3 contains 16 residues.

The chain couples TRBV2 to TRBJ2-5; 10 nucleotides agree with TRBD2. V shed 4 bases and J 5 bases; nucleotides not matched to a gene: 13. The length of the CDR3 is 17 residues. Germline V gene sequence: CDR1 SNHLY, CDR2 FYNNEI. The CDR3 protein is CASSGLLWGSGGETQYF. In nucleotides, the CDR3 is TGTGCCAGCAGTGGCCTCCTTTGGGGTAGCGGGGGGGAGACCCAGTACTTC.

V usage is TRBV7-9 and J usage is TRBJ1-1; a weak D match, TRBD1 (5 bases). The CDR3 totals 16 residues. Germline CDR1 and CDR2: SEHNR and FQNEAQ (reference sequence). The V end lost 4 bases, the J end lost 0 bases, and 15 bases lay between the germline ends. This CDR3 is CASSSPIRGVNTEAFF. Written as DNA, the CDR3 is TGTGCCAGCAGCTCCCCGATACGGGGCGTGAACACTGAAGCTTTCTTT.

The CDR3 region has the DNA TGTGCCAGCTCACCAGGGGGACTAGCGGGACCAACTCTGTTAATAAACACCGGGGAGCTGTTTTTT. Amino acid sequence: CASSPGGLAGPTLLINTGELFF. The chain employs TRBV18 and TRBJ2-2; 13 bases map to TRBD2. This CDR3 region has 22 residues. J was trimmed by 2 bases and V by 2 bases; bases with no gene match: 17. Looked up from germline, CDR1 is KGHSH and CDR2 is LQKENI.

V is TRBV29-1 and J is TRBJ1-1; tentatively, D is TRBD1 (5 bases). CDR1 and CDR2 from the germline V gene are SQVTM and ANQGSEA. The ends were cut back, 1 base at V and 4 bases at J, with 16 bases in the middle. The CDR3 spans 15 residues. Written as DNA, the CDR3 is TGCAGCGTTGAAGGGGCCGCCCGGAGGGGCACTGAAGCTTTCTTT. Translated, it gives CSVEGAARRGTEAFF. The whole variable domain, filled in from reference TRBV29-1 and TRBJ1-1, reads SAVISQKPSRDICQRGTSLTIQCQVDSQVTMMFWYRQQPGQSLTLIATANQGSEATYESGFVIDKFPISRPNLTFSTLTVSNMSPEDSSIYLCSVEGAARRGTEAFFGQGTRLTVV.

This sequence joins TRBV5-4 and TRBJ2-2, with a tentative D call TRBD1 (6 bases). V lost 3 bases to trimming and J lost 4 bases, with 13 bases between them. Germline V gene lookup returns CDR1 SGHNT and CDR2 YYREEE (reference sequence). There are 15 residues in the CDR3. The CDR3, as DNA: TGTGCCAGCAGCTCGAAAGACAGGTTCACCGGGGAGCTGTTTTTT. It encodes CASSSKDRFTGELFF.

The chain recombines TRBV10-3 with TRBJ2-2; 7 bases line up with TRBD2. Trimming removed 6 bases from V and 1 base from J; junction bases left unmatched: 2. The CDR3 runs 14 residues. CDR1 and CDR2 from the germline V gene are ENHRY and SYGVKD. The CDR3: CAIRSGVNTGELFF. In nucleotides, the CDR3 is TGTGCCATCAGGAGCGGGGTGAACACCGGGGAGCTGTTTTTT.